The 15 T cell receptor beta chains below were found in one sample sequenced in a study of T cell responses to AZD1222 COVID-19 vaccine. Only in-frame clones appear in the TCRdb table, and some are missing; sequencing was by immunoSEQ multiplex PCR. The table includes more than 95,000 clones, about nine tenths detected once. The starting material was peripheral blood, obtained on day 0 of AZD1222 vaccination. These receptor sequences come from an adult in good health.

The gene calls are TRBV7-9 and TRBJ2-1, with 13 nucleotides matching TRBD2. Germline CDR1 reads SEHNR; CDR2 reads FQNEAQ (reference sequence). The CDR3 runs to 15 residues. Unmatched junction bases numbered 4, after V lost 4 bases and J lost 7 bases. The CDR3 nucleotides read TGTGCCAGCAGCTCTATGGGACTAGCGGGAAATGAGCAGTTCTTC. As protein: CASSSMGLAGNEQFF.

As for this clone: A junction end diverges from the germline sequence, so it may reflect a read error. The V and J genes are TRBV5-6 and TRBJ1-3, with no clear D. This CDR3 spans 16 amino acids. The germline CDR1 and CDR2 sequences are SGHDT and YYEEEE. CDR3 residues: CASGLLPWSSGNTIYF. The CDR3 DNA is TGTGCCAGCGGCTTACTTCCCTGGAGCTCTGGAAACACCATATATTTT. Using reference TRBV5-6 and TRBJ1-3 for the parts outside the CDR3, the full variable domain is DAGVTQSPTHLIKTRGQQVTLRCSPKSGHDTVSWYQQALGQGPQFIFQYYEEEERQRGNFPDRFSGHQFPNYSSELNVNALLLGDSALYLCASGLLPWSSGNTIYFGEGSWLTVV.

This chain links TRBV15 with TRBJ1-4; D is unresolved. CDR3 length: 13 amino acids. Germline V gene sequence: CDR1 LNHNV, CDR2 YYDKDF (reference sequence). V gave up 0 bases and J gave up 7 bases, with 6 bases separating them. CDR3 nucleotide sequence: TGTGCCACCAGCAGAGATGTGAGTGAAAAACTGTTTTTT. Its translation: CATSRDVSEKLFF.

The chain combines TRBV19 with TRBJ1-2; 7 bases agree with TRBD1. Germline CDR1 and CDR2: LNHDA and SQIVND (reference sequence). Trimming at V came to 6 bases and at J to 5 bases, leaving 12 bases not matched to a gene. This CDR3 is 15 amino acids long. The CDR3 reads CASSDRERRGYGYTF. DNA for the CDR3: TGTGCCAGTAGCGACAGGGAAAGGAGGGGTTATGGCTACACCTTC.

Here the CDR3 reads CAQRTSGANNEQFF. The DNA of the CDR3 is TGTGCCCAGCGTACTAGCGGGGCCAACAATGAGCAGTTCTTC. The chain joins TRBV3-1 (or the pseudogene TRBV3-2) to TRBJ2-1, with 10 bases fitting TRBD2. Germline assignment: CDR1 LGHDT and CDR2 YNNKEL (reference sequence). J lost 5 bases, V lost 11 bases, and 9 bases had no gene match. The CDR3 contains 14 residues.

V gene TRBV6-5 combines with J gene TRBJ2-2, with 7 bases lining up with TRBD1. V was clipped by 4 bases and J by 3 bases; unmatched bases: 5. The V gene's germline CDR1 is MNHEY and CDR2 SVGAGI. This CDR3 spans 15 amino acids. For the CDR3, the DNA is TGTGCCAGCAGTTGGACAGGCCCTGACACCGGGGAGCTGTTTTTT. Amino acids: CASSWTGPDTGELFF.

The chain is built from TRBV3-1 (or the pseudogene TRBV3-2) and TRBJ1-5; D remains unclear. CDR3 length: 13 amino acids. Germline CDR1 and CDR2: LGHDT and YNNKEL (reference sequence). V was pared by 1 base and J by 4 bases, with 5 bases between. The CDR3 region is CASSQVPNQPQHF. In nucleotides, the CDR3 is TGTGCCAGCAGCCAAGTGCCAAATCAGCCCCAGCATTTT.

The V and J genes are TRBV7-2 and TRBJ2-5, with D tentatively TRBD1 (6 bases). With 6 bases removed from V and 4 bases from J, the gap between germline ends came to 12 bases. This CDR3 is 13 amino acids long. The germline gives CDR1 SGHTA, CDR2 FQGNSA. DNA for the CDR3: TGTGCCAGCAGGTCCAGGGGAGCAGAGACCCAGTACTTC. Its translation: CASRSRGAETQYF.

As DNA, the CDR3 is TGCGCCAGCAGTGAAGGGAATCAGCCCCAGCATTTT. It translates to CASSEGNQPQHF. The V call is TRBV10-1, the J call TRBJ1-5, with D unclear. The V end was cut by 3 bases, the J end by 4 bases, with 4 bases between. CDR1 is WNHNN and CDR2 is SYGVQD in the germline V gene (reference sequence). This CDR3 region has 12 residues.

The rearrangement uses TRBV23-1 and TRBJ1-2; no firm D call. TRBV23-1 qualifies as an ORF whose function is uncertain. V was pared by 7 bases and J by 3 bases, with 9 bases between. The CDR3 spans 12 residues. CDR3 in DNA: TGCGCCAGCACCGTACGAGACTATGGCTACACCTTC. It specifies CASTVRDYGYTF.

The genes are TRBV28 and TRBJ2-7; D unresolved. Germline lookup yields CDR1 MDHEN and CDR2 SYDVKM. V shed 3 bases and J shed 0 bases, with 15 bases lying between them. This CDR3 is built from 16 residues. The DNA for the CDR3 is TGTGCCAGCAGTTTCCGAGTGGGTTCGAGCTCCTACGAGCAGTACTTC. This encodes CASSFRVGSSSYEQYF.

The chain joins TRBV3-1 (or the pseudogene TRBV3-2) to TRBJ2-1, with TRBD2 matching 8 bases. V lost 4 bases to trimming and J lost 6 bases; unmatched junction nucleotides: 8. From germline, CDR1 is LGHDT and CDR2 YNNKEL (reference sequence). The length of the CDR3 is 15 residues. CDR3 coding DNA: TGTGCCAGCAGCCCTTCAGGACTAGCCTCCAATGAGCAGTTCTTC. It specifies CASSPSGLASNEQFF.

This chain links TRBV5-5 with TRBJ2-1; 8 nucleotides match TRBD1. Germline values: CDR1 SGHKS, CDR2 YYEKEE (reference sequence). The CDR3 totals 13 residues. The V and J ends lost 2 bases and 7 bases, in that order; junction bases with no gene match: 2. CDR3 sequence (DNA): TGTGCCAGCAGCTTACGACAGGGGAATGAGCAGTTCTTC. Residues: CASSLRQGNEQFF.

The chain links TRBV7-2 to TRBJ2-1; D not resolved. V lost 2 bases and J lost 7, with 12 bases in between. CDR3 length equals 14 residues. The germline V gene has CDR1 SGHTA and CDR2 FQGNSA. The CDR3 spells CASSLFPDTNEQFF. The CDR3 DNA is TGTGCCAGCAGCTTATTTCCAGATACTAATGAGCAGTTCTTC.

The chain uses TRBV23-1 and TRBJ2-1; weak D call: TRBD1 (6 bases). TRBV23-1 is an ORF, and what it does is uncertain. This CDR3 is built from 16 residues. Trimming shortened V by 4 bases and J by 3 bases, and 16 bases separated the two germline ends. CDR3 in amino acids: CASSPPQGTYYNEQFF. The CDR3 coding sequence is TGCGCCAGCAGTCCACCCCAGGGGACATACTACAATGAGCAGTTCTTC.